A selection of T cell receptor beta chains follows, all from one sample in a study of shared clonotypes between healthy human individuals. Clones were sequenced by immunoSEQ multiplex PCR, and TCRdb holds only the in-frame ones, with some missing. The table has hundreds of thousands of clones, 95% seen once. Sequencing was performed on naive CD8+ T cells sorted from blood. The receptors come from a young woman in good health. CDR3s include the opening cysteine and the closing phenylalanine or tryptophan.

j_call: TRBJ1-4
v_call: TRBV23-1
cdr3_aa: CASSQSTTATNEKLFF

j_call: TRBJ2-1
v_call: TRBV28
cdr3_aa: CASSQDLGQGSHEQFF

j_call: NA
v_call: TRBV7-8
cdr3_aa: CASSLFQGRTYEQYF

j_call: TRBJ2-7
v_call: TRBV18
cdr3_aa: CASSPDRVYEQYF

j_call: TRBJ1-1
v_call: TRBV7-2
cdr3_aa: CASSPGRVLVNTEAFF

j_call: TRBJ1-5
v_call: TRBV4-1
cdr3_aa: CASSQGQISNQPQHF

j_call: TRBJ2-1
v_call: TRBV7-8
cdr3_aa: CASSLADSGIYNEQFF

j_call: TRBJ2-7
v_call: TRBV2
cdr3_aa: CASSEALGGPEQYF

j_call: TRBJ1-1
v_call: TRBV27
cdr3_aa: CASSLSMNTEAFF

j_call: TRBJ2-1
v_call: TRBV6-1
cdr3_aa: CASSESTSGRANEQFF

j_call: TRBJ2-1
v_call: TRBV5-1
cdr3_aa: CASSLAGTHTRDEQFF

j_call: TRBJ2-1
v_call: TRBV4-1
cdr3_aa: CASSQRRGDEQFF

j_call: TRBJ2-1
v_call: TRBV5-1
cdr3_aa: CASSPMTRGNEQFF

j_call: TRBJ2-7
v_call: TRBV19
cdr3_aa: CASSTPFSPGEQYF

j_call: TRBJ2-1
v_call: TRBV21-1
cdr3_aa: CAPRRRGIYNEQFF

j_call: TRBJ2-1
v_call: TRBV7-9
cdr3_aa: CASSPRGMSEQFF

j_call: TRBJ1-1
v_call: TRBV13
cdr3_aa: CASSLPGVREAFF

j_call: TRBJ2-3
v_call: TRBV15
cdr3_aa: CATSSTDTQYF

j_call: TRBJ2-1
v_call: TRBV15
cdr3_aa: CATSRDRGSGKYNEQFF

j_call: TRBJ2-5
v_call: TRBV4-2
cdr3_aa: CASSQVGLGQETQYF

j_call: TRBJ2-5
v_call: TRBV18
cdr3_aa: CASSPRRKAALQETQYF

j_call: TRBJ2-7
v_call: TRBV28
cdr3_aa: CASSNPQGVAYEQYF

j_call: TRBJ2-1
v_call: TRBV5-6
cdr3_aa: CASSLAGSGRVDEQFF

j_call: TRBJ2-7
v_call: TRBV27
cdr3_aa: CASSLIAGGYEQYF

j_call: TRBJ1-2
v_call: TRBV27
cdr3_aa: CASSFGTGGRGGYTF

j_call: TRBJ1-3
v_call: TRBV19
cdr3_aa: CASSILSGGLRGNTIYF

j_call: TRBJ2-3
v_call: TRBV29-1
cdr3_aa: CSGRGELQSTDTQYF

j_call: TRBJ2-2
v_call: TRBV9
cdr3_aa: CASSGLFSGTPPGELFF

j_call: TRBJ2-4
v_call: TRBV11-2
cdr3_aa: CASSRDRRGFLAKNIQYF

j_call: TRBJ2-7
v_call: TRBV2
cdr3_aa: CASSPTAGDRGPYEQYF

j_call: TRBJ2-5
v_call: TRBV28
cdr3_aa: CASSRSGGTQYF

j_call: TRBJ2-7
v_call: TRBV6-6
cdr3_aa: CASSYSGGGSYEQYF

j_call: TRBJ2-1
v_call: TRBV4-1
cdr3_aa: CASSREWRDLYNEQFF

j_call: TRBJ1-2
v_call: TRBV5-6
cdr3_aa: CASSLYGGYTF

j_call: TRBJ2-7
v_call: TRBV5-6
cdr3_aa: CASSWDRGLSYEQYF

j_call: TRBJ1-1
v_call: TRBV6-5
cdr3_aa: CASSLEPPEAFF

j_call: TRBJ2-7
v_call: TRBV2
cdr3_aa: CASGPGQLYEQYF

j_call: TRBJ2-7
v_call: TRBV5-5
cdr3_aa: CASSLGDSTEQYF

j_call: TRBJ2-4
v_call: TRBV11-2
cdr3_aa: CASSPTGRLAKNIQYF

j_call: TRBJ2-7
v_call: TRBV7-8
cdr3_aa: CASSYDGFSYEQYF

j_call: TRBJ2-1
v_call: TRBV14
cdr3_aa: CASSQDYAGLQQFF

j_call: TRBJ1-1
v_call: TRBV30
cdr3_aa: CAWSPGQWAFF

j_call: TRBJ2-7
v_call: TRBV19
cdr3_aa: CASSIGLVANYEQYF

j_call: TRBJ1-2
v_call: TRBV19
cdr3_aa: CASSIEHRGIYGYTF

j_call: TRBJ1-2
v_call: TRBV16
cdr3_aa: CASSHDSNYGYTF

j_call: TRBJ2-5
v_call: TRBV27
cdr3_aa: CASSRDSIAGETQYF

j_call: TRBJ2-7
v_call: TRBV27
cdr3_aa: CASSWGQAVSYEQYF

j_call: TRBJ2-7
v_call: TRBV10-2
cdr3_aa: CASSVGQRPSYEQYF

j_call: TRBJ2-1
v_call: TRBV27
cdr3_aa: CASSLSGNSYNEQFF

j_call: TRBJ1-1
v_call: TRBV5-6
cdr3_aa: CASSLGQGAGTEAFF

j_call: TRBJ2-7
v_call: TRBV7-2
cdr3_aa: CASREGQTYEQYF

j_call: TRBJ2-1
v_call: TRBV7-6
cdr3_aa: CASSLTASSYNEQFF

j_call: TRBJ1-5
v_call: TRBV13
cdr3_aa: CASSQRNQPQHF

j_call: TRBJ2-7
v_call: TRBV6-1
cdr3_aa: CASSEGTSFSDEQYF

j_call: TRBJ1-4
v_call: TRBV2
cdr3_aa: CASGLGATNEKLFF

j_call: TRBJ1-5
v_call: TRBV6-5
cdr3_aa: CASSYSLGAQPQHF

j_call: TRBJ2-7
v_call: TRBV5-1
cdr3_aa: CASSLDRGRNEQYF